This TCR beta chain stems from a study of cytotoxic CD8 clonotypes in ibrutinib-treated CLL. For the study at large: Of a cohort that held 10 to 12 relapsed/refractory and roughly 15 treatment-naive patients, 17 were IGHV unmutated. Recorded responses included 24 partial and 2 complete; following median 68 months, 14 stayed remitted and roughly twelve progressed.

Genomic DNA (around 2 micrograms) was obtained from cryopreserved PBMCs for construction of TCR beta libraries. The table came from immunoSEQ multiplex PCR; TCRdb's copy has only in-frame clones and leaves some out. The sample lists some 27,000 clones; approximately 57% were seen once. Trimming cost V 5 bases and J 5 bases; bases outside gene matches: 9. CDR1 is SEHNR and CDR2 is FQNEAQ in the germline V gene (reference sequence). The CDR3 totals 17 residues. V gene TRBV7-9 combines with J gene TRBJ2-6; 10 nucleotides match TRBD1. The starting material was PBMCs, obtained before ibrutinib treatment. This receptor was taken from a human donor with chronic lymphocytic leukemia. CDR3 in DNA: TGTGCCAGCAGCGCCGGGACAGGGGTCCGTCGGGCCAACGTCCTGACTTTC. This gives the protein CASSAGTGVRRANVLTF.